The T cell receptor (beta chain) under discussion was sequenced for a study of CD8+CD57+ T cells in acquired aplastic anemia. Ten or more counts support this clonotype. Antigen unknown. Findings and limits, study-wide: Nearly 30 CD8+ CDR3 sequences were shared between patients and controls.

The germline V and J ends were trimmed by 10 bases and 1 base, with 7 bases remaining between them. Per germline, CDR1 WSHSY and CDR2 SAAADI. The CDR3 sequence is 11 residues long. Genomic DNA, serving as template, underwent TCR beta VDJ and CDR3 profiling. One entry per CDR3 protein, called by TCRdb with MiXCR from the reads. Here the sample spans about 200,000 distinct CDR3 sequences, 55% to 65% being singletons. Patients selected for sequencing had displayed CD8+CD57+ cell expansion by flow cytometry. The TCR was taken from a human donor with aplastic anemia. The V gene is TRBV10-2, the J gene TRBJ1-2; D call uncertain. The sequenced material came from sorted CD4+, CD8+, or CD8+CD57+ T cells (not recorded which) from PBMCs. The CDR3 DNA sequence: TGCGCCACGCGGGATAACTATGGCTACACCTTC. It is translated as CATRDNYGYTF.